The TCR beta chain under discussion was sequenced for a study of T-cell memory formation after mild COVID-19. Study-wide context: The two donors had largely donor-specific TCR clusters.

Employing constant-segment primers, 5'RACE generated TCR alpha and TCR beta cDNA libraries bearing sample barcodes and UMIs. One entry per CDR3 protein results from TCRdb running MiXCR on the 5' RACE reads. The sample shows roughly 250,000 distinct CDR3 sequences, around 15% of them seen only once. With regard to this clonotype: Its antigen is unknown.

Findings of the study overall: A balance of CD4 and CD8 characterized clones contracting day 15 to 85, whereas later expanders leaned CD4+. CD4+ clones that contracted lay mainly in CM and EM; CD8+ ones lay in EMRA.

Trimming pared 6 bases from V and 7 bases from J, leaving 10 bases between. The CDR3 loop spans 12 amino acids. Germline V lookup: CDR1 PRHDT, CDR2 FYEKMQ (reference sequence). The sample consisted of PBMCs or a T cell subset sorted from them (not recorded which). This TCR was recovered from a young man who had mild COVID-19 (a few samples of this study predate the infection). Cell type and time point are not known. The gene calls are TRBV13 and TRBJ1-5; D unclear. Here the CDR3 reads CASSIPVQPQHF. The CDR3 DNA is TGTGCCAGCAGTATCCCGGTCCAGCCCCAGCATTTT.